This T cell receptor beta chain was sequenced during a study of human T cells and chemical hapten exposure. Study-wide results and limits: Having alopecia, donors may respond immunologically unlike healthy people.

The library labeled individual cDNA molecules by adding unique molecular identifiers to them. TCRdb fed the RACE reads into MiXCR, producing one record per CDR3 protein. Among 80,000 to 100,000 distinct CDR3 sequences listed, roughly a tenth were seen once. Regarding this clonotype: The antigen is not known.

Time point here: patch test 3, about 24 weeks after DPC sensitization. The treatment: therapeutic diphenylcyclopropenone sensitization with weekly scalp DPC. Participating donors were patients with alopecia, aged 18 to 70 years, considered appropriate candidates for DPC. Total RNA was extracted from unfractionated whole blood. Germline CDR1 reads SQVTM; CDR2 reads ANQGSEA. The junction had 11 bases not matched to a gene; V was cut back by 7 bases and J by 11 bases. The CDR3 is made up of 12 amino acids. The chain uses TRBV29-1 and TRBJ1-5, with TRBD1 matching 7 bases. The TCR was taken from a woman in her 50s with alopecia areata. Some clones in this sample may be carry-over from other donors' samples. The source was whole blood, collected in connection with sensitization to the hapten diphenylcyclopropenone (DPC). In DNA, the CDR3 is TGCAGCGAAAGGGGGCCCAAACGGGCCCAGCATTTT. As protein: CSERGPKRAQHF.